One and the same sample provided the 23 T cell receptor beta chains below, sequenced in a study of CD8+ T cells in alopecia areata. Following RNA extraction, reverse transcription yielded cDNA that acted as the sequencing template. The protocol was immunoSEQ multiplex PCR, while the TCRdb copy is restricted to in-frame clones and leaves out a portion. The sample presents some 120,000 clones, none singletons. Sequenced material: lesional skin. Receptors were obtained from a C3H/HeJ mouse with alopecia areata. This line is of MHC haplotype H2-k.

On this clone: Mouse germline and gene names are used. Coverage ceases 4 residues before the CDR3 finishes, and the germline J gene fills in the end. Other DNA sequences in the sample encode the same CDR3. The gene calls are TRBV20 and TRBJ2-7, with D perhaps matching TRBD1 (6 bases). The CDR3 is 12 amino acids. The V gene's germline CDR1 is GFQATS and CDR2 STVNSAI. Trimming removed 0 bases from V and 3 bases from J, with 6 bases in between. Incomplete CDR3 DNA: TGTGGTGCTAGGGACAGGGGCTAT. Its protein is CGARDRGY. The complete CDR3 protein is CGARDRGYEQYF.

There are many counts of this clone. The protein TCRdb lists differs from the translation of the DNA at residue 13; the protein given here is translated from the DNA itself. The gene names given are mouse names. CDR3 sequence: CASSDKRVSYNSPLYF. The DNA read from the CDR3 is TGTGCCAGCAGTGATAAGAGGGTTTCCTATAATTCGCCC. The chain uses TRBV13-3 and TRBJ1-6, with D uncertain. The DNA ends 3 residues before the CDR3 does, and the rest of the CDR3 is filled in from the germline J gene. Being an ORF, TRBJ1-6 has a function that is uncertain. Germline lookup yields CDR1 NNHDY and CDR2 SYVADS. Trimming shortened V by 1 base and J by 0 bases, and 8 bases separated the two germline ends. The CDR3 runs 16 residues.

This clone was counted between two and nine times. One end of the junction varies from germline; a read error may be responsible. These gene names are mouse names. The DNA ends 4 residues before the CDR3 does, and the rest of the CDR3 is filled in from the germline J gene. The rearrangement uses TRBV16 and TRBJ2-2, with a tentative D call TRBD1 (6 bases). Germline V CDR1 and CDR2: SGHSA, FRNQAP. This CDR3 comprises 16 residues. CDR3 bases read: TGTGCAAGCAGCCCAGGGACACAAGCAAACCCCGGG. The encoded protein is CASSPGTQANPG. From start to end, the CDR3 is CASSPGTQANPGQLYF.

This clone occurred a few times. Here the gene names and germline are mouse. The CDR3 end is not reached by the read, which stops 4 residues before it; the germline J gene fills it in. This chain links TRBV19 with TRBJ2-2; no clear D gene. This CDR3 has 13 amino acids. CDR1 is FNHDT and CDR2 is SITEND in the germline V gene (reference sequence). V lost 5 bases and J lost 0, with 5 bases in between. CDR3 in amino acids: CASSLSNTGQLYF. CDR3 DNA, as far as it was read: TGTGCCAGCAGCCTCTCAAACACCGGG.

Comment on this clone: DNA and listed protein disagree at residue 13, so the protein shown here was translated from the DNA. Gene names follow the mouse nomenclature. The sequenced fragment ends 3 residues before the CDR3 boundary, so the rest is inferred from the germline J gene. The rearrangement links TRBV1 to TRBJ1-6, with a possible D match to TRBD1 (6 bases). TRBJ1-6 counts as an open reading frame of uncertain function. The length of the CDR3 is 16 residues. The ends were cut back, 1 base at V and 4 bases at J, with 11 bases in the middle. Germline loops: CDR1 NSQYPW, CDR2 LRSPGD (reference sequence). CDR3 region: CTCSAVRGQYNSPLYF. Partial CDR3 DNA: TGCACCTGCAGTGCAGTTCGGGGACAATATAATTCGCCC.

Regarding this clone: All gene names here are mouse names. The read halts 4 residues ahead of the CDR3 end, with the missing end drawn from the germline J gene. The J gene is TRBJ2-1, the V gene TRBV1; 11 bases match TRBD2. Germline CDR1 NSQYPW, CDR2 LRSPGD (reference sequence). The CDR3 totals 16 residues. The CDR3 here is CTCSAATGGAVAEQFF. CDR3 DNA, as far as it was read: TGCACCTGCAGTGCAGCCACTGGGGGGGCTGTGGCT.

This clone was seen many times. Gene names refer to mouse genes. The missing CDR3 end, 4 residues past where the read stops, is filled in from the germline J gene. The gene calls are TRBV13-3 and TRBJ1-1, with 9 bases lining up with TRBD1. CDR1 NNHDY and CDR2 SYVADS come from the germline V gene. CDR3 size: 14 residues. CDR3 amino acids: CASRPGTGREEVFF. The CDR3 bases that were read are TGTGCCAGCAGACCCGGGACAGGGAGGGAA.

Points on this clone: Gene labels here are mouse ones. The CDR3 goes on 4 residues after the read ends, and that part is filled in from the germline J gene. J is TRBJ2-3 and V is TRBV19; TRBD2 matches at 13 bases. Germline CDR1 and CDR2: FNHDT and SITEND (reference sequence). Unmatched junction bases numbered 5, after V lost 4 bases and J lost 3 bases. The CDR3 covers 16 residues. The CDR3 reads CASSPQDWGGAETLYF. The DNA read from the CDR3 is TGTGCCAGCAGTCCCCAGGACTGGGGGGGCGCAGAA.

With respect to this clone: Gene names follow the mouse nomenclature. Sequencing ends 4 residues short of the CDR3 end; the germline J gene provides the rest. V and J are TRBV13-2 and TRBJ2-7; D is possibly TRBD1 (6 bases). CDR3 size: 13 residues. Looked up from germline, CDR1 is NNHNN and CDR2 is SYGAGS (reference sequence). The CDR3 protein is CASGTGTTYEQYF. CDR3 DNA, as far as it was read: TGTGCCAGCGGTACCGGGACAACATAT.

This clone was picked up a small number of times. Any gene name here is a mouse gene name. The CDR3 end falls 4 residues outside the read, so it is completed with the germline J gene. The chain has TRBV13-3 and TRBJ2-7, with 9 positions matching TRBD2. Germline assignment: CDR1 NNHDY and CDR2 SYVADS. Trimming took 3 bases from V and 3 from J; bases not matched to a gene: 10. CDR3 length: 16 amino acids. The CDR3 sequence: CASSAPEAGGGYEQYF. The sequenced part of the CDR3 DNA is TGTGCCAGCAGTGCTCCGGAGGCTGGGGGGGGCTAT.

Details on this clone: Gene names and germline match the mouse. From the germline J gene comes the end of the CDR3, since the read stops 4 residues before it. The chain links TRBV29 to TRBJ2-7, with 10 bases matching TRBD2. CDR3 length: 14 residues. Trimming at V came to 7 bases and at J to 0 bases, leaving 3 bases not matched to a gene. CDR1 is MSHET, CDR2 SYDVDS, per germline. Incomplete CDR3 DNA: TGTGCTAGCACCTGGACTGGGGGCTCCTAT. The encoded protein is CASTWTGGSY. The entire CDR3 protein is CASTWTGGSYEQYF.

In this sample, this clone turned up a few times. Genes and germline are mouse. The read stops 4 residues short of the end of the CDR3; the missing end is completed from the germline J gene. V and J are TRBV19 and TRBJ2-7, with TRBD1 identical over 8 bases. CDR3 length: 14 residues. Trimming took 4 bases from V and 0 from J; bases not matched to a gene: 3. Germline V gene sequence: CDR1 FNHDT, CDR2 SITEND (reference sequence). CDR3: CASSGQGSSYEQYF. The covered CDR3 bases are TGTGCCAGCAGTGGACAGGGAAGCTCCTAT. Full variable domain (remainder filled in from reference TRBV19 and TRBJ2-7): GGIITQTPKFLIGQEGQKLTLKCQQNFNHDTMYWYRQDSGKGLRLIYYSITENDLQKGDLSEGYDASREKKSSFSLTVTSAQKNEMAVFLCASSGQGSSYEQYFGPGTRLTVL.

This clone was seen only a few times. Gene names and germline refer to mouse. The read is 4 residues too short to cover the CDR3 end, so that end is filled in from the germline J gene. The rearrangement uses TRBV17 and TRBJ1-1, with TRBD1 identical over 8 bases. Germline trimming cut 6 bases from V and 0 bases from J; bases unmatched to any gene: 9. The CDR3 contains 16 residues. Germline-derived CDR1 and CDR2 are MNHDT and YYDKIL. CDR3 DNA (partial): TGTGCTAGCAGAGAGACAGGGGACAAAGCAAACACA. As protein: CASRETGDKANT. The whole CDR3 sequence reads CASRETGDKANTEVFF. The full variable domain, rest sourced from reference TRBV17 and TRBJ1-1, is DTTVKQNPRYKLARVGKPVNLICSQTMNHDTMYWYQKKPNQAPKLLLFYYDKILNREADTFEKFQSSRPNNSFCSLYIGSAGLEYSAMYLCASRETGDKANTEVFFGKGTRLTVV.

Details on this clone: The listed genes are named as in mouse. The missing CDR3 end, 4 residues past where the read stops, is filled in from the germline J gene. The chain recombines TRBV13-3 with TRBJ2-3; TRBD1 might be the D (5 bases). The V gene's germline CDR1 is NNHDY and CDR2 SYVADS. V was pared by 5 bases and J by 0 bases, with 13 bases between. The CDR3 sequence is 15 residues long. CDR3 loop: CASRRQKNSAETLYF. The CDR3 bases that were read are TGTGCCAGCAGGCGACAGAAAAATAGTGCAGAA.

This clone was counted a few times. The germline and genes are mouse ones. With the read ending 4 residues before the CDR3 end, the germline J gene is used to fill in that end. This chain uses TRBV17 with TRBJ1-1; TRBD1 is a possible D gene (6 bases). The germline CDR1 and CDR2 sequences are MNHDT and YYDKIL. The CDR3 sequence is 11 residues long. The CDR3 protein is CATGTKTEVFF. The CDR3 DNA, read in part, is TGTGCTACCGGGACAAAAACA. The whole variable domain, filled in from reference TRBV17 and TRBJ1-1, reads DTTVKQNPRYKLARVGKPVNLICSQTMNHDTMYWYQKKPNQAPKLLLFYYDKILNREADTFEKFQSSRPNNSFCSLYIGSAGLEYSAMYLCATGTKTEVFFGKGTRLTVV.

This clone was seen a handful of times. The gene names given are mouse names. Read sequence stops 4 residues before the CDR3 end, and the germline J gene provides the missing end. The J gene is TRBJ2-5, the V gene TRBV13-3; 8 bases agree with TRBD2. Germline lookup yields CDR1 NNHDY and CDR2 SYVADS. The CDR3 spans 14 residues. CDR3 bases read: TGTGCCAGCAGGGGAGGGGGGGCGCGAGAC. It is translated as CASRGGGARD. The entire CDR3 sequence reads CASRGGGARDTQYF.

This clone showed up just a few times. Gene names follow the mouse nomenclature. The CDR3 end is not reached by the read, which stops 4 residues before it; the germline J gene fills it in. The chain joins TRBV19 to TRBJ1-4, with D uncertain. From germline, CDR1 is FNHDT and CDR2 SITEND (reference sequence). This CDR3 comprises 11 residues. V was clipped by 5 bases and J by 5 bases, with 4 bases between them. CDR3 in amino acids: CASRGNERLFF. Partial CDR3 DNA: TGTGCCAGCAGAGGGAACGAA.

This clone showed up just a few times. The gene symbols are mouse symbols. The CDR3 end lies 4 residues beyond the end of the read and is filled in from the germline J gene. The chain couples TRBV13-3 to TRBJ2-5; D is possibly TRBD2 (7 bases). The germline V gene encodes CDR1 NNHDY and CDR2 SYVADS. This CDR3 is 17 amino acids long. Trimming removed 1 base from V and 0 bases from J, with 15 bases in between. Incomplete CDR3 DNA: TGTGCCAGCAGTGATAAGGGGGGCGCTTCGAACCAAGAC. The encoded protein is CASSDKGGASNQD. The full CDR3 protein is CASSDKGGASNQDTQYF.

This clone was seen more than once but under ten times. These gene names are mouse names. The sequenced fragment ends 4 residues before the CDR3 boundary, so the rest is inferred from the germline J gene. The V call is TRBV29, the J call TRBJ2-2; TRBD1 matches at 8 bases. V trimming: 4 bases; J trimming: 0 bases; junction bases outside the gene matches: 4. CDR3 length equals 16 residues. Germline V gene sequence: CDR1 MSHET, CDR2 SYDVDS. The sequenced CDR3 bases are TGTGCTAGCAGTTCCTTGGACAGGGCAAACACCGGG. Protein product: CASSSLDRANTG. The whole CDR3 sequence reads CASSSLDRANTGQLYF.

About this clone: The genes are named according to mouse. The CDR3 extends 4 residues past the end of the read, so its final part is completed from the germline J gene. J is TRBJ2-7 and V is TRBV19; TRBD1 matches at 12 bases. Germline CDR1 reads FNHDT; CDR2 reads SITEND (reference sequence). CDR3 length: 14 amino acids. CDR3: CASRWGTGGDEQYF. The DNA read from the CDR3 is TGTGCCAGCAGATGGGGGACAGGGGGCGAT. Variable domain in full (rest from reference TRBV19 and TRBJ2-7): GGIITQTPKFLIGQEGQKLTLKCQQNFNHDTMYWYRQDSGKGLRLIYYSITENDLQKGDLSEGYDASREKKSSFSLTVTSAQKNEMAVFLCASRWGTGGDEQYFGPGTRLTVL.

Concerning this clone itself: Gene labels here are mouse ones. Read coverage stops 4 residues before the CDR3 terminus; the germline J gene supplies the remainder. V is TRBV13-1 and J is TRBJ1-1; perhaps TRBD1 as D (5 bases). Looked up from germline, CDR1 is NSHNY and CDR2 is SYGAGN. The CDR3 length is 14 residues. The CDR3 DNA, read in part, is TGTGCCAGCAGTGATGCACTGACTGGGGGA. Amino acids: CASSDALTGG. The CDR3 reads in full as CASSDALTGGEVFF.

This clone was picked up a small number of times. Any gene name here is a mouse gene name. The sequenced fragment ends 4 residues before the CDR3 boundary, so the rest is inferred from the germline J gene. The chain has TRBV13-2 and TRBJ2-1, with 10 bases aligning to TRBD2. With V trimmed by 1 base and J by 2 bases, 3 bases remained unmatched. CDR3 length: 16 amino acids. Germline CDR1 reads NNHNN; CDR2 reads SYGAGS (reference sequence). CDR3 loop: CASGDPGGADYAEQFF. CDR3 bases read: TGTGCCAGCGGTGATCCTGGGGGGGCAGACTATGCT.

Many counts were recorded for this clone. Germline and genes: mouse. The DNA read from the CDR3 is TGTGCCAGCAGTACCGGGACAGGGGGGGACACA. Its translation is CASSTGTGGDT. The CDR3, in full, reads CASSTGTGGDTEVFF. This chain connects TRBV19 to TRBJ1-1; 11 bases fit TRBD1. Coverage ceases 4 residues before the CDR3 finishes, and the germline J gene fills in the end. Germline-derived CDR1 and CDR2 are FNHDT and SITEND (reference sequence). The length of the CDR3 is 15 residues. V trimming: 3 bases; J trimming: 3 bases; junction bases outside the gene matches: 4.